Below are 28 T cell receptor beta chains sequenced from a single sample in a study of T cell responses to AZD1222 COVID-19 vaccine. Some clones are missing from TCRdb's copy, which holds only in-frame ones; the method was immunoSEQ multiplex PCR. The table includes roughly 120,000 clones, about 91% detected once. The specimen was peripheral blood, collected on day 0 of AZD1222 vaccination. The receptors originated from an adult in good health.

The gene calls are TRBV9 and TRBJ1-6; D gene ambiguous. V lost 0 bases to trimming and J lost 7 bases, with 11 bases between them. This CDR3 is built from 15 residues. Germline-derived CDR1 and CDR2 are SGDLS and YYNGEE. CDR3 in DNA: TGTGCCAGCAGCGTAGGTCCCCAAGGGAATTCACCCCTCCACTTT. Protein: CASSVGPQGNSPLHF.

The chain links TRBV19 to TRBJ2-7; D unresolved. This CDR3 has 13 amino acids. The germline CDR1 and CDR2 sequences are LNHDA and SQIVND (reference sequence). V was pared by 3 bases and J by 3 bases, with 9 bases between. The CDR3 bases are TGTGCCAGTAGTATCCAACACGGCTACGAGCAGTACTTC. As protein: CASSIQHGYEQYF.

The chain employs TRBV4-1 and TRBJ1-2; D perhaps matches TRBD1 (6 bases). V was cut by 2 bases and J by 3 bases, with 7 bases left in between. The germline V gene has CDR1 MGHRA and CDR2 YSYEKL. This CDR3 has 13 residues. CDR3 nucleotides: TGCGCCAGCAGCCAACCAGGGGACTATGGCTACACCTTC. Its protein product is CASSQPGDYGYTF.

The chain uses TRBV18 and TRBJ1-1; no reliable D call. The CDR3 runs to 16 residues. Germline assignment: CDR1 KGHSH and CDR2 LQKENI. Between the trimmed V and J ends, which lost 4 bases and 5 bases, there was a span of 20 bases. In DNA, the CDR3 is TGTGCCAGCTCACGCGCCGGTTTTGAGGGTAGGACTGAAGCTTTCTTT. It is translated as CASSRAGFEGRTEAFF.

The rearrangement joins TRBV5-6 to TRBJ1-1, with D perhaps matching TRBD1 (5 bases). V was clipped by 4 bases and J by 0 bases, with 13 bases between them. CDR1 is SGHDT and CDR2 is YYEEEE in the germline V gene. This CDR3 comprises 15 residues. This chain's CDR3 is CASSGSAGLNTEAFF. CDR3 DNA: TGTGCCAGCAGCGGGAGCGCAGGGCTGAACACTGAAGCTTTCTTT.

This chain joins TRBV27 and TRBJ1-6, with a tentative D call TRBD1 (5 bases). Germline CDR1 MNHEY, CDR2 SMNVEV (reference sequence). V lost 6 bases, J lost 7 bases, and 16 bases lay in between. The CDR3 totals 15 residues. CDR3 sequence (DNA): TGTGCCAGCAGCCGGCTGGGGGGAGCCAATTCACCCCTCCACTTT. Its translation is CASSRLGGANSPLHF.

V gene TRBV6-1 combines with J gene TRBJ2-7, with D unresolved. V dropped 1 base and J dropped 5 bases, with 12 bases sitting between them. This CDR3 is built from 14 residues. Germline loops: CDR1 MNHNS, CDR2 SASEGT. CDR3 in amino acids: CASSEVPSTHEQYF. CDR3 bases: TGTGCCAGCAGTGAAGTACCAAGTACTCACGAGCAGTACTTC.

J is TRBJ1-5 and V is TRBV6-5; 10 nucleotides line up with TRBD1. The CDR3 is 14 residues long. Per germline, CDR1 MNHEY and CDR2 SVGAGI. With 6 bases clipped from V and 9 bases from J, the junction kept 8 bases outside the gene matches. The CDR3 loop reads CASSRDRGQRPQHF. For the CDR3, the DNA is TGTGCCAGCAGCCGGGACAGGGGTCAACGGCCCCAGCATTTT.

The V gene is TRBV6-5, the J gene TRBJ2-7; TRBD1 or TRBD2 may be the D gene (6 bases each). V was clipped by 6 bases and J by 3 bases, with 15 bases between them. Germline CDR1 is MNHEY and CDR2 is SVGAGI. The CDR3 runs 14 residues. CDR3 sequence (DNA): TGTGCCAGCAGGGGGGGCCAGACGGGCTACGAGCAGTACTTC. Protein sequence: CASRGGQTGYEQYF.

This clone occurred once. The chain links TRBV24-1 to TRBJ2-1, with D perhaps matching TRBD1 (6 bases). The CDR3 covers 14 residues. Germline V CDR1 and CDR2: KGHDR, SFDVKD. The germline V and J ends were trimmed by 5 bases and 6 bases, with 13 bases remaining between them. CDR3 loop: CATSGDTYTNEQFF. The CDR3 DNA sequence: TGTGCCACCAGTGGGGACACCTATACCAATGAGCAGTTCTTC.

This clone was picked up one time. The chain combines TRBV14 with TRBJ2-7; D possibly corresponds to TRBD2 (5 bases). CDR1 is SGHDN, CDR2 FVKESK, per germline. The CDR3 consists of 13 residues. Trimming removed 4 bases from V and 3 bases from J, with 10 bases in between. The CDR3 region is CASSPDGDYEQYF. As DNA, the CDR3 is TGTGCCAGCAGCCCGGACGGGGACTACGAGCAGTACTTC.

The chain links TRBV5-8 to TRBJ2-1; D is uncertain. Trimming removed 2 bases at V and 0 bases at J, with 6 bases between. The CDR3 has 14 residues. Germline V lookup: CDR1 SGHTS, CDR2 YDEGEE. CDR3 amino acids: CASSFLSSYNEQFF. CDR3 coding DNA: TGTGCCAGCAGCTTCCTAAGCTCCTACAATGAGCAGTTCTTC.

The genes are TRBV6-2 or TRBV6-3 and TRBJ1-1, with D unclear. The germline V gene encodes CDR1 MNHEY and CDR2 SVGEGT. The ends were cut back, 0 bases at V and 11 bases at J, with 16 bases in the middle. The CDR3 is 14 residues long. The CDR3 coding sequence is TGTGCCAGCAGTTACTCGGTGATACAGAATTTGGCTTTCTTT. Translation: CASSYSVIQNLAFF.

For this clone: Relative to the germline gene, one junction end is altered; a read error may explain this. The rearrangement links TRBV5-4 to TRBJ2-1; weak D call: TRBD2 (5 bases). CDR1 and CDR2 (germline): SGHNT, YYREEE (reference sequence). This CDR3 is 12 amino acids long. DNA for the CDR3: TGTGCCAGCAGCACCACGAGGGATGAGCTGTTCTTC. This sequence encodes CASSTTRDELFF. Together with reference TRBV5-4 and TRBJ2-1, the CDR3 gives the full variable domain: ETGVTQSPTHLIKTRGQQVTLRCSSQSGHNTVSWYQQALGQGPQFIFQYYREEENGRGNFPPRFSGLQFPNYSSELNVNALELDDSALYLCASSTTRDELFFGPGTRLTVL.

The chain uses TRBV10-3 and TRBJ1-2; D is uncertain. Trimming took 10 bases from V and 3 from J, leaving 9 bases between them. CDR1 and CDR2 (germline): ENHRY, SYGVKD. CDR3 length: 11 amino acids. CDR3 protein: CATQEDYGYTF. The DNA for the CDR3 is TGTGCCACCCAAGAGGACTATGGCTACACCTTC.

The genes are TRBV5-4 and TRBJ1-6; D remains unclear. This CDR3 has 12 residues. V shed 7 bases and J shed 2 bases, with 4 bases lying between them. Germline CDR1 reads SGHNT; CDR2 reads YYREEE (reference sequence). CDR3 region: CASSAYNSPLHF. The CDR3 region has the DNA TGTGCCAGCTCGGCCTATAATTCACCCCTCCACTTT.

This chain connects TRBV6-5 to TRBJ1-3; tentatively, D is TRBD1 (6 bases). The CDR3 extends over 12 amino acids. V lost 6 bases and J 4 bases, leaving 7 bases between the germline ends. Germline CDR1 reads MNHEY; CDR2 reads SVGAGI. The CDR3 protein is CASRQGGNTIYF. The CDR3 DNA reads as TGTGCCAGCAGACAGGGAGGAAACACCATATATTTT.

The chain employs TRBV5-4 and TRBJ1-4; D call uncertain. The length of the CDR3 is 14 residues. Looked up from germline, CDR1 is SGHNT and CDR2 is YYREEE (reference sequence). Trimming shortened V by 1 base and J by 0 bases, and 4 bases separated the two germline ends. The CDR3 is CASSLNPTNEKLFF. In nucleotides, the CDR3 is TGTGCCAGCAGCTTGAACCCAACTAATGAAAAACTGTTTTTT.

J is TRBJ2-1 and V is TRBV6-4; no definite D call. V lost 0 bases and J 7 bases, leaving 4 bases between the germline ends. The CDR3 sequence is 12 residues long. Germline CDR1 reads MRHNA; CDR2 reads SNTAGT. Here the CDR3 reads CASSDSWNEQFF. The CDR3 region has the DNA TGTGCCAGCAGTGACTCCTGGAATGAGCAGTTCTTC.

In this sample, this clone turned up once. This rearrangement joins TRBV6-4 to TRBJ2-1, with D perhaps matching TRBD2 (5 bases). Germline V CDR1 and CDR2: MRHNA, SNTAGT. Between the trimmed V and J ends, which lost 6 bases and 9 bases, there was a span of 15 bases. The length of the CDR3 is 13 residues. The CDR3 nucleotides are TGTGCCAGCAGGCCGGACTTGTCCAGTGAGCAGTTCTTC. Translating gives CASRPDLSSEQFF.

V is TRBV2 and J is TRBJ2-3; D is uncertain. Germline CDR1 is SNHLY and CDR2 is FYNNEI. This CDR3 contains 14 residues. V lost 5 bases to trimming and J lost 2 bases, with 11 bases between them. The CDR3 region has the DNA TGTGCCAGCAGTCCTAACGGCCCCACAGATACGCAGTATTTT. It translates to CASSPNGPTDTQYF.

The V call is TRBV2, the J call TRBJ1-1; 7 bases match TRBD1. Germline V gene data show CDR1 as SNHLY and CDR2 as FYNNEI. The CDR3 extends over 14 amino acids. V shed 5 bases, J shed 3 bases, and the junction held 6 bases outside the gene matches. DNA for the CDR3: TGTGCCAGCAGTACATACAGGGGTGACACTGAAGCTTTCTTT. Amino acid sequence: CASSTYRGDTEAFF.

The sample holds one count of this clone. The DNA for the CDR3 is TGCGCCAGCAGCTTGACAGAGGGAAACTATGGCTACACCTTC. Translation: CASSLTEGNYGYTF. This rearrangement joins TRBV5-1 to TRBJ1-2; D call uncertain. The CDR3 spans 14 residues. Trimming stripped 1 base from V and 2 bases from J, with 9 bases between. The V gene's germline CDR1 is SGHRS and CDR2 YFSETQ.

The chain carries TRBV7-9 and TRBJ1-1; D gene ambiguous. Trimming removed 4 bases at V and 5 bases at J, with 11 bases between. The CDR3 is 13 residues long. Germline V gene lookup returns CDR1 SEHNR and CDR2 FQNEAQ (reference sequence). CDR3 protein: CASSSNSGTEAFF. CDR3 nucleotide sequence: TGTGCCAGCAGCTCTAATTCTGGGACTGAAGCTTTCTTT.

This clone was detected only a few times. The chain couples TRBV9 to TRBJ2-7; the D is unclear. The CDR3 is 13 amino acids. Germline lookup yields CDR1 SGDLS and CDR2 YYNGEE. V was clipped by 5 bases and J by 0 bases, with 9 bases between them. Here the CDR3 DNA reads TGTGCCAGCAGGGATGACGACTCCTACGAGCAGTACTTC. Amino acid sequence: CASRDDDSYEQYF.

The chain carries TRBV10-3 and TRBJ2-3; the match to TRBD1 covers 8 bases. Per the germline V gene, CDR1 is ENHRY and CDR2 is SYGVKD. V trimming: 4 bases; J trimming: 5 bases; junction bases outside the gene matches: 8. This CDR3 comprises 15 residues. CDR3 sequence (DNA): TGTGCCATCAGTGTCGGACAGGGTTGGGAAGATACGCAGTATTTT. This encodes CAISVGQGWEDTQYF.

The chain has TRBV6-2 or TRBV6-3 and TRBJ2-7, with unresolved D. V lost 6 bases and J lost 2, with 8 bases in between. Germline CDR1 MNHEY, CDR2 SVGEGT. The CDR3 is 12 residues long. CDR3 DNA: TGTGCCAGCAGCCGAGACACCTACGAGCAGTACTTC. Protein sequence: CASSRDTYEQYF.

The chain couples TRBV5-6 to TRBJ1-1; weak D call: TRBD1 (5 bases). The CDR3 is 16 amino acids. The V and J ends lost 1 base and 3 bases respectively, with 16 bases between them. CDR1 is SGHDT, CDR2 YYEEEE, per germline. CDR3 nucleotide sequence: TGTGCCAGCAGCTTGATGTGGCGGGTAGGGGACACTGAAGCTTTCTTT. This codes for CASSLMWRVGDTEAFF.